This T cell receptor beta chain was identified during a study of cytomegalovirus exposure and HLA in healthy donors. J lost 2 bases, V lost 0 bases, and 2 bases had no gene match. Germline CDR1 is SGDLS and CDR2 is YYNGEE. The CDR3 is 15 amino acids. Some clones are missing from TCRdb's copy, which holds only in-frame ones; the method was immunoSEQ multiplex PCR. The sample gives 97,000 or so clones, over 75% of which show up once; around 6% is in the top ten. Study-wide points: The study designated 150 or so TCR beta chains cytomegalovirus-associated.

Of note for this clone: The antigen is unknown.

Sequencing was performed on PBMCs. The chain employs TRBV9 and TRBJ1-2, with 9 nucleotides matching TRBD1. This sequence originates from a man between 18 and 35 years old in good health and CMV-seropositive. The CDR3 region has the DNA TGTGCCAGCAGCGTAGGGGGGACAGGGAACTATGGCTACACCTTC. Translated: CASSVGGTGNYGYTF. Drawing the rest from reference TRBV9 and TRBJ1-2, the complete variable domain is DSGVTQTPKHLITATGQRVTLRCSPRSGDLSVYWYQQSLDQGLQFLIQYYNGEERAKGNILERFSAQQFPDLHSELNLSSLELGDSALYFCASSVGGTGNYGYTFGSGTRLTVV.